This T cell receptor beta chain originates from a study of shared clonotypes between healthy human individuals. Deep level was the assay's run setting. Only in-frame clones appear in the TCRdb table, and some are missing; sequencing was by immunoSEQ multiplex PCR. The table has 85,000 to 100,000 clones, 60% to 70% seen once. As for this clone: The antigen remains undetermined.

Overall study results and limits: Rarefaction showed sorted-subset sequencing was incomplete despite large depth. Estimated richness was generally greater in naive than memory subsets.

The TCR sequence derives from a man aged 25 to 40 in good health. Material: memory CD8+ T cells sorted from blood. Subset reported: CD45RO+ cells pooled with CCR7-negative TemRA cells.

The CDR3 region has the DNA TGTGCCAGCAGTGAAGGGCGGGGCGTAGGGAACGAGCAGTACTTC. Its translation: CASSEGRGVGNEQYF. The rearrangement joins TRBV2 to TRBJ2-7; D is possibly TRBD2 (6 bases). Germline CDR1 reads SNHLY; CDR2 reads FYNNEI. V lost 1 base, J lost 5 bases, and 15 bases lay in between. There are 15 residues in the CDR3.